One and the same sample provided the 8 T cell receptor beta chains below, sequenced in a study of metastatic and nonmetastatic thyroid tumors. Before thyroid surgery, none of the patients had received any treatment. TCRdb recomputed clones from the PCR reads via MiXCR. The data contain about 35,000 clones, 25% to 30% of them singletons. Sequenced input: blood. These receptors were obtained from a female donor with papillary thyroid cancer or a benign thyroid nodule (not recorded which). Some clones in this sample may be carry-over from other donors' samples.

The chain employs TRBV11-1 and TRBJ1-6; D unclear. CDR3 length: 16 amino acids. CDR1 and CDR2 (germline): SGHAT, FQDESV (reference sequence). V was trimmed by 1 base and J by 17 bases, leaving 24 bases between them. CDR3 coding DNA: TGTGCCAGCAGCTTAGTCGGTGGTTCCTATAATTCACCATTCCACTTT. This codes for CASSLVGGSYNSPFHF.

V and J are TRBV6-4 and TRBJ2-1; 8 nucleotides line up with TRBD2. Germline V gene sequence: CDR1 MRHNA, CDR2 SNTAGT. V was pared by 5 bases and J by 7 bases, with 16 bases of the junction left unmatched. CDR3 length: 17 residues. The CDR3 DNA reads TGTGCCAGCAGTCACCGCCGGCACGGGAGGGCCAGTAATGAGCAGTTCTTC. Amino acids: CASSHRRHGRASNEQFF.

This clone has only a few counts. The chain uses TRBV7-2 and TRBJ2-7; the D gene is possibly TRBD2 (5 bases). V was clipped by 2 bases and J by 1 base, with 6 bases between them. The CDR3 length is 13 residues. Per germline, CDR1 SGHTA and CDR2 FQGNSA. The CDR3 DNA is TGTGCCAGCAGCTTACCGGGATCCTACGAGCAGTACTTC. Translated, it gives CASSLPGSYEQYF.

The sample holds many counts of this clone. A much larger clone lies a single base off, so this may be a read error. The same CDR3 also results from other DNA sequences found in this sample. This chain links TRBV18 with TRBJ1-2, with D possibly TRBD1 on 5 matching bases. V lost 2 bases and J lost 2, with 15 bases in between. There are 16 residues in the CDR3. The germline V gene encodes CDR1 KGHSH and CDR2 LQKENI. CDR3 amino acids: CASSPSLQRDNYGYTF. CDR3 bases: TGTGCCAGCTCACCATCCCTCCAACGGGACAACTATGGCTACACCTTC.

This clone was picked up many times. The rearrangement uses TRBV7-2 and TRBJ1-2; 8 bases line up with TRBD1. The V segment lost 5 bases and the J segment 8 bases; nucleotides outside the gene matches: 7. CDR3 size: 13 residues. Germline V gene lookup returns CDR1 SGHTA and CDR2 FQGNSA. Written as DNA, the CDR3 is TGTGCCAGCAGCACGGACAGGGTCCAAGGCTACACCTTC. Translating it yields CASSTDRVQGYTF.

This clone was seen more than once but under ten times. The J gene is TRBJ2-7, the V gene TRBV6-1, with 8 bases lining up with TRBD2. The CDR3 is made up of 15 amino acids. Germline V gene lookup returns CDR1 MNHNS and CDR2 SASEGT. The CDR3 bases are TGTGAAAGCAGTGAAGGGAAGGGACTAGCCTACGAGCAGTACTTC. As protein: CESSEGKGLAYEQYF.

On this clone: One junction end does not reproduce the germline sequence, and a read error may be involved. CDR3 DNA sequence: TGTGCCAGCAGCTTTTGCCGCGGGGGGGCGGAAGATACTCAGTATTTT. It is translated as CASSFCRGGAEDTQYF. V is TRBV7-8 and J is TRBJ2-3; 9 bases are a match to TRBD2. This CDR3 is built from 16 residues. Germline V gene data show CDR1 as SGHVS and CDR2 as FQNEAQ.

The DNA of the CDR3 is TGTGCCAGCAGCCCTTTGGACCGAGCCATTTGTAATGAGCAGTTCTTC. Amino acids: CASSPLDRAICNEQFF. V usage is TRBV9 and J usage is TRBJ2-1; D remains unclear. The V gene lost 4 bases and the J gene lost 7 bases, with 21 bases spanning the gap. The CDR3 consists of 16 residues. The germline gives CDR1 SGDLS, CDR2 YYNGEE.